Sequencing of this T cell receptor beta chain was carried out in a study of T cell clones after liver transplantation. Study information: A pre-transplant mixed lymphocyte reaction with TCRbeta sequencing defined graft-donor-reactive clones followed in post-transplant blood. Samples came pre-transplant, pre-randomization before withdrawal, and post-randomization after withdrawal ended. Whole-study results and caveats: Graft donor-reactive T cells may have migrated into the graft rather than being deleted.

Trimming removed 6 bases from V and 0 bases from J, with 12 bases in between. CDR1 and CDR2 from the germline V gene are MNHNS and SASEGT. CDR3 length: 14 residues. Comments on this clone: Its antigen remains unknown.

TCRdb keeps only in-frame clones here, not all; method: immunoSEQ multiplex PCR. The table shows roughly 53,000 clones, with about 70% occurring only once. The rearrangement links TRBV6-1 to TRBJ2-7; D possibly corresponds to TRBD1 (6 bases). The sequences come from CD4+ T cells from blood, collected at the 22-month timepoint. The clonotype was recovered from a human patient who received a liver transplant. T cells may partly derive from the graft donor. As DNA, the CDR3 is TGTGCCAGCAGATTGACAGGACCCTCCTACGAGCAGTACTTC. The encoded protein is CASRLTGPSYEQYF.